What follows are 23 T cell receptor beta chains derived from one specimen sequenced in a study of control samples from healthy donors and cancer patients. Clones were read by immunoSEQ multiplex PCR, and TCRdb kept only the in-frame ones, dropping some. Of roughly 98,000 clones in the sample, roughly four fifths are singletons; the top ten hold roughly 9.8%. The sequencing sample was made of blood. The source of these receptors is a woman aged 60 to 75 in good health.

This chain joins TRBV5-1 and TRBJ1-2, with D perhaps matching TRBD1 (5 bases). Deletions cut 4 bases from V and 0 bases from J, with 13 bases between. Germline lookup yields CDR1 SGHRS and CDR2 YFSETQ. The CDR3 runs to 15 residues. CDR3 protein: CASSPGTDANYGYTF. The CDR3 DNA is TGCGCCAGCAGCCCTGGGACGGACGCTAACTATGGCTACACCTTC.

The table lists this clone with a few counts. The chain has TRBV9 and TRBJ1-2, with 8 bases aligning to TRBD1. The J segment lost 8 bases and the V segment lost 0 bases, leaving 15 bases of the junction unmatched. Germline V lookup: CDR1 SGDLS, CDR2 YYNGEE. The CDR3 sequence is 17 residues long. The DNA of the CDR3 is TGTGCCAGCAGCGTAGCCCCGGCGGGGCAGGGGGCTTTCGGCTACACCTTC. Residues: CASSVAPAGQGAFGYTF.

The chain has TRBV18 and TRBJ2-2; 15 positions match TRBD2. CDR1 is KGHSH and CDR2 is LQKENI in the germline V gene. V trimming: 6 bases; J trimming: 8 bases; junction bases outside the gene matches: 16. The CDR3 covers 19 residues. The CDR3 DNA reads TGTGCCAGCTCCCTCCGGACTAGCGGGAGGGCCTCTTCTACTGGGGAGCTGTTTTTT. This codes for CASSLRTSGRASSTGELFF.

This sequence joins TRBV5-1 and TRBJ2-1, with TRBD1 as a possible D gene (5 bases). From germline, CDR1 is SGHRS and CDR2 YFSETQ. The length of the CDR3 is 15 residues. V shed 1 base and J shed 7 bases, with 15 bases lying between them. CDR3 sequence reads: CASSLSSAGFNEQFF. In DNA form, the CDR3 reads TGCGCCAGCAGCTTGTCTTCGGCAGGGTTTAATGAGCAGTTCTTC.

This rearrangement joins TRBV27 to TRBJ1-5, with D unclear. Germline CDR1 is MNHEY and CDR2 is SMNVEV (reference sequence). There are 12 residues in the CDR3. V was cut by 5 bases and J by 8 bases, with 10 bases left in between. CDR3 nucleotides: TGTGCCAGCAGTCCCCCCGGGGAGCCCCAGCATTTT. Its protein product is CASSPPGEPQHF.

A single count supports this clone. This chain joins TRBV11-2 and TRBJ2-7, with D perhaps TRBD1 (6 bases). Germline loops: CDR1 SGHAT, CDR2 FQNNGV. Trimming shortened V by 1 base and J by 6 bases, and 13 bases separated the two germline ends. This CDR3 contains 14 residues. The DNA of the CDR3 is TGTGCCAGCAGCTTAGGATCCAGGGGTGCCGAGCAGTACTTC. It codes for CASSLGSRGAEQYF.

V is TRBV10-3 and J is TRBJ2-5, with D possibly called TRBD1 or TRBD2 (5 bases each). V lost 0 bases and J lost 3, with 11 bases in between. CDR1 ENHRY and CDR2 SYGVKD come from the germline V gene. The CDR3 runs 15 residues. The CDR3 coding sequence is TGTGCCATCAGTGAGTCGTCGGGGCTGGAAGAGACCCAGTACTTC. Amino acids: CAISESSGLEETQYF.

V gene TRBV28 combines with J gene TRBJ2-7; D unresolved. This CDR3 spans 12 amino acids. Trimming pared 5 bases from V and 0 bases from J, leaving 5 bases between. Germline V gene lookup returns CDR1 MDHEN and CDR2 SYDVKM. The CDR3 spells CASSMSSYEQYF. CDR3 nucleotides: TGTGCCAGCAGTATGAGCTCCTACGAGCAGTACTTC.

The rearrangement uses TRBV5-1 and TRBJ1-1; D is possibly TRBD1 (5 bases). V was shortened by 5 bases and J by 1 base, with 15 bases between the two germline ends. Germline lookup yields CDR1 SGHRS and CDR2 YFSETQ. The CDR3 is 15 amino acids. CDR3 protein: CASRRQPGANTEAFF. Here the CDR3 DNA reads TGCGCCAGCAGACGGCAGCCCGGGGCGAACACTGAAGCTTTCTTT. The whole variable domain, remainder taken from reference TRBV5-1 and TRBJ1-1, is KAGVTQTPRYLIKTRGQQVTLSCSPISGHRSVSWYQQTPGQGLQFLFEYFSETQRNKGNFPGRFSGRQFSNSRSEMNVSTLELGDSALYLCASRRQPGANTEAFFGQGTRLTVV.

The J gene is TRBJ1-5, the V gene TRBV14; D gene ambiguous. V lost 1 base to trimming and J lost 5 bases, with 6 bases between them. Germline CDR1 reads SGHDN; CDR2 reads FVKESK. The CDR3 extends over 13 amino acids. CDR3 protein: CASSQGRDQPQHF. The CDR3 region has the DNA TGTGCCAGCAGCCAAGGGCGGGATCAGCCCCAGCATTTT.

This chain connects TRBV24-1 to TRBJ1-5; 11 bases agree with TRBD1. The CDR3 runs 15 residues. CDR1 is KGHDR and CDR2 is SFDVKD in the germline V gene. V lost 8 bases and J lost 6; bases outside the gene matches: 8. The CDR3 coding sequence is TGTGCCACCATATCGGGACAGGGGGGGAGTCAGCCCCAGCATTTT. Its translation is CATISGQGGSQPQHF.

The chain combines TRBV28 with TRBJ1-3, with D possibly matching TRBD1 (5 bases). V was shortened by 8 bases and J by 0 bases, with 14 bases between the two germline ends. The germline CDR1 and CDR2 sequences are MDHEN and SYDVKM. The CDR3 totals 15 residues. CDR3 DNA sequence: TGTGCCAGCCGTTCGGGGGGGAGCTCTGGAAACACCATATATTTT. Its translation: CASRSGGSSGNTIYF.

This chain uses TRBV10-1 with TRBJ2-1, with 7 bases fitting TRBD2. The ends lost 2 bases at V and 9 bases at J; junction bases unmatched: 7. The CDR3 runs to 14 residues. Germline assignment: CDR1 WNHNN and CDR2 SYGVQD (reference sequence). The chain's CDR3 is CASSEGGGPGEQFF. DNA for the CDR3: TGCGCCAGCAGTGAGGGGGGAGGGCCCGGTGAGCAGTTCTTC.

The V gene is TRBV29-1, the J gene TRBJ2-1; D remains ambiguous. Trimming took 4 bases from V and 5 from J, leaving 6 bases between them. This CDR3 spans 11 amino acids. Looked up from germline, CDR1 is SQVTM and CDR2 is ANQGSEA. The CDR3 DNA reads as TGCAGCGTTGCCATCAACAATGAGCAGTTCTTC. It encodes CSVAINNEQFF.

On this clone: At the DNA level, this CDR3 is encoded by other sequences in the same sample as well. The chain uses TRBV27 and TRBJ1-1, with no clear D. This CDR3 contains 13 residues. Germline CDR1 reads MNHEY; CDR2 reads SMNVEV (reference sequence). Trimming pared 2 bases from V and 1 base from J, leaving 5 bases between. The CDR3 sequence is CASSLGENTEAFF. The CDR3 bases are TGTGCCAGCAGTTTAGGAGAGAACACTGAAGCTTTCTTT.

The chain joins TRBV19 to TRBJ2-1, with 7 positions matching TRBD2. The CDR3 runs to 15 residues. V gave up 3 bases and J gave up 3 bases; unmatched junction bases: 5. Germline V gene lookup returns CDR1 LNHDA and CDR2 SQIVND (reference sequence). The CDR3 DNA reads TGTGCCAGTAGTATTGTTAGCGGGTACTACAATGAGCAGTTCTTC. This codes for CASSIVSGYYNEQFF.

Comment on this clone: Additional DNA sequences in this sample encode the identical CDR3. The rearrangement joins TRBV11-2 to TRBJ1-2; 8 bases are a match to TRBD1. The CDR3 covers 14 residues. CDR1 is SGHAT and CDR2 is FQNNGV in the germline V gene. V was pared by 0 bases and J by 4 bases, with 1 base of the junction left unmatched. In DNA form, the CDR3 reads TGTGCCAGCAGCTTAGATCAGGGGGCCTATGGCTACACCTTC. Translating gives CASSLDQGAYGYTF.

This clone was detected only a few times. The CDR3 spells CASSLTGLGNTIYF. The DNA for the CDR3 is TGTGCCAGCAGCCTGACAGGGCTTGGAAACACCATATATTTT. The chain has TRBV6-5 and TRBJ1-3, with 7 nucleotides matching TRBD1. The CDR3 is made up of 14 amino acids. With V trimmed by 6 bases and J by 3 bases, 5 bases remained unmatched. Germline assignment: CDR1 MNHEY and CDR2 SVGAGI.

The rearrangement links TRBV9 to TRBJ1-2, with no clear D. Trimming cost V 0 bases and J 2 bases, with 8 bases left between them. This CDR3 is 14 amino acids long. CDR1 is SGDLS and CDR2 is YYNGEE in the germline V gene. The CDR3: CASSVGDVNYGYTF. In DNA form, the CDR3 reads TGTGCCAGCAGCGTAGGAGACGTCAACTATGGCTACACCTTC.

This sequence joins TRBV6-5 and TRBJ1-3, with unresolved D. In germline, CDR1 is MNHEY, CDR2 SVGAGI. The V and J ends lost 7 bases and 3 bases respectively, with 13 bases between them. The length of the CDR3 is 14 residues. This chain's CDR3 is CASTSPVGGNTIYF. The CDR3 DNA sequence: TGTGCCAGCACAAGCCCGGTGGGTGGAAACACCATATATTTT.

This rearrangement joins TRBV24-1 to TRBJ1-5, with TRBD1 as a possible D gene (5 bases). Trimming removed 11 bases at V and 0 bases at J, with 13 bases between. This CDR3 region has 14 residues. The germline gives CDR1 KGHDR, CDR2 SFDVKD. The chain's CDR3 is CAILGVDSNQPQHF. DNA of the CDR3: TGTGCCATCCTGGGGGTCGATAGCAATCAGCCCCAGCATTTT.

The chain joins TRBV7-9 to TRBJ1-6; no firm D call. The CDR3 consists of 14 residues. Looked up from germline, CDR1 is SEHNR and CDR2 is FQNEAQ (reference sequence). The V end lost 4 bases, the J end lost 7 bases, and 11 bases lay between the germline ends. CDR3 protein: CASSYAGPNSPLHF. CDR3 in DNA: TGTGCCAGCAGCTACGCCGGGCCGAATTCACCCCTCCACTTT.

The V gene is TRBV7-9, the J gene TRBJ2-7; D is unclear. In germline, CDR1 is SEHNR, CDR2 FQNEAQ (reference sequence). The CDR3 extends over 13 amino acids. Trimming removed 2 bases from V and 4 bases from J, with 9 bases in between. The CDR3 DNA is TGTGCCAGCAGCTTAATTACGCCGTACGAGCAGTACTTC. Translating gives CASSLITPYEQYF.